This TCR beta chain was obtained from a study of blood T cell repertoires in COVID-19. Study as a whole: Donors in the United States, Italy and Spain gave samples during acute or convalescent COVID-19.

Germline V gene lookup returns CDR1 LGHDT and CDR2 YNNKEL (reference sequence). Trimming stripped 4 bases from V and 0 bases from J, with 13 bases between. There are 16 residues in the CDR3. In the study's own analysis: Amplified reference gene primers provided the basis for estimating nucleated cell counts. Repertoires were generated with immunoSEQ multiplex PCR, while TCRdb's copy carries only in-frame clones and drops some. The DNA was the basis for D and trimming; V, J and clone size are from that table. The table has 200,000 or so clones, approximately 80% seen once; the top ten hold approximately 10%. Those enrolled in Seattle joined during active infection and were followed longitudinally afterward.

This rearrangement joins TRBV3-1 (or the pseudogene TRBV3-2) to TRBJ1-3; D possibly corresponds to TRBD1 (6 bases). The sequenced material came from peripheral blood. This clonotype originated in a woman over 75 with COVID-19, enrolled during active disease. CDR3 sequence: CASSPQGFFSGNTIYF. DNA of the CDR3: TGTGCCAGCAGCCCTCAGGGGTTCTTCTCTGGAAACACCATATATTTT.